Below, 21 T cell receptor beta chains from the same sample are listed, as sequenced in a study of cytomegalovirus exposure and HLA in healthy donors. The PCR ran on 60 Vbeta and 13 Jbeta primers. Assay: immunoSEQ multiplex PCR; the TCRdb copy retains only in-frame clones and omits some. This sample has about 110,000 clones, with 82% found just once. The sequencing input was PBMCs. Source of these receptors: a man aged 50 or older in good health and CMV-seronegative.

The sample holds one count of this clone. The rearrangement joins TRBV19 to TRBJ2-5, with 9 bases identical to TRBD1. This CDR3 comprises 15 residues. V shed 3 bases and J 4 bases; nucleotides not matched to a gene: 6. Germline loops: CDR1 LNHDA, CDR2 SQIVND (reference sequence). The CDR3 here is CASSIGTGSAETQYF. Here the CDR3 DNA reads TGTGCCAGTAGTATTGGGACAGGGAGTGCAGAGACCCAGTACTTC.

This clone appeared a single time. The rearrangement uses TRBV5-1 and TRBJ1-1; 9 positions agree with TRBD1. The germline CDR1 and CDR2 sequences are SGHRS and YFSETQ. After removal of 0 bases from V and 0 bases from J, the junction contained 9 bases not matched to a gene. There are 18 residues in the CDR3. The CDR3 nucleotides are TGCGCCAGCAGCTTGGCGGAACAGGGGGCTACTTTGAACACTGAAGCTTTCTTT. Translating gives CASSLAEQGATLNTEAFF.

V is TRBV7-9 and J is TRBJ2-1; possible D gene TRBD2, 6 bases. Trimming cost V 7 bases and J 3 bases, with 13 bases left between them. In germline, CDR1 is SEHNR, CDR2 FQNEAQ (reference sequence). The CDR3 loop spans 14 amino acids. The CDR3 coding sequence is TGTGCCAGCAAGTCCCCCGGGAGCTACAATGAGCAGTTCTTC. Amino acid sequence: CASKSPGSYNEQFF. Full variable domain (remainder filled in from reference TRBV7-9 and TRBJ2-1): DTGVSQNPRHKITKRGQNVTFRCDPISEHNRLYWYRQTLGQGPEFLTYFQNEAQLEKSRLLSDRFSAERPKGSFSTLEIQRTEQGDSAMYLCASKSPGSYNEQFFGPGTRLTVL.

This chain links TRBV6-6 with TRBJ1-5; TRBD1 agrees at 7 bases. Per germline, CDR1 MNHNY and CDR2 SVGAGI (reference sequence). The CDR3 spans 13 residues. The junction had 6 bases not matched to a gene; V was cut back by 6 bases and J by 7 bases. This CDR3 reads CASRNRGGQPQHF. The CDR3 DNA sequence: TGTGCCAGCAGAAACAGGGGCGGGCAGCCCCAGCATTTT.

This clone was detected a few times. The J gene is TRBJ1-1, the V gene TRBV6-6; 8 bases are a match to TRBD1. The ends lost 7 bases at V and 1 base at J; junction bases unmatched: 8. Germline CDR1 and CDR2: MNHNY and SVGAGI (reference sequence). The CDR3 runs to 15 residues. For the CDR3, the DNA is TGTGCCAGCACCTCGGGACAGGACACGAACACTGAAGCTTTCTTT. Translation: CASTSGQDTNTEAFF.

The V call is TRBV6-6, the J call TRBJ1-2; maybe TRBD1 (6 bases). This CDR3 spans 13 amino acids. Germline CDR1 and CDR2: MNHNY and SVGAGI (reference sequence). V lost 6 bases to trimming and J lost 5 bases, with 13 bases between them. CDR3 sequence: CASRTGYRYGYTF. The CDR3 DNA sequence: TGTGCCAGCAGGACAGGTTATAGGTATGGCTACACCTTC.

The chain employs TRBV5-1 and TRBJ1-1; possibly TRBD1 for D (5 bases). The CDR3 loop spans 12 amino acids. Between the trimmed V and J ends, which lost 5 bases and 5 bases, there was a span of 10 bases. Germline lookup yields CDR1 SGHRS and CDR2 YFSETQ. The CDR3 coding sequence is TGCGCCAGCAGTCAGGGAGGTACTGAAGCTTTCTTT. Residues: CASSQGGTEAFF.

This clone was detected only a few times. This chain links TRBV19 with TRBJ2-7; the match to TRBD1 covers 10 bases. Germline CDR1 reads LNHDA; CDR2 reads SQIVND (reference sequence). V trimming: 5 bases; J trimming: 6 bases; junction bases outside the gene matches: 4. The length of the CDR3 is 13 residues. CDR3 sequence: CASSRDRGSEQYF. The CDR3, as DNA: TGTGCCAGTAGTCGGGACAGGGGATCCGAGCAGTACTTC.

The chain recombines TRBV18 with TRBJ1-4, with D perhaps TRBD1 (5 bases). CDR3 length: 13 amino acids. Trimming left V 1 base short and J 5 bases short, with 5 bases between. Germline V gives CDR1 KGHSH, CDR2 LQKENI. CDR3 residues: CASSPRQNEKLFF. The DNA for the CDR3 is TGTGCCAGCTCACCACGACAGAATGAAAAACTGTTTTTT. Using reference TRBV18 and TRBJ1-4 for the parts outside the CDR3, the full variable domain is NAGVMQNPRHLVRRRGQEARLRCSPMKGHSHVYWYRQLPEEGLKFMVYLQKENIIDESGMPKERFSAEFPKEGPSILRIQQVVRGDSAAYFCASSPRQNEKLFFGSGTQLSVL.

This clone was observed a single time. The rearrangement links TRBV25-1 to TRBJ2-5; D not certain. V lost 0 bases and J 4 bases, leaving 6 bases between the germline ends. The CDR3 sequence is 13 residues long. Per germline, CDR1 MGHDK and CDR2 SYGVNS. The CDR3 nucleotides are TGTGCCAGCAGTGAATATACTACAGAGACCCAGTACTTC. It yields the protein CASSEYTTETQYF.

The V and J genes are TRBV11-3 and TRBJ2-1; weak D call: TRBD2 (7 bases). The germline CDR1 and CDR2 sequences are SGHNT and YENEEA. CDR3 length equals 16 residues. V was shortened by 1 base and J by 2 bases, with 12 bases between the two germline ends. Here the CDR3 DNA reads TGTGCCAGCAGCTTAGGGGGAGGGGGGACCTACAATGAGCAGTTCTTC. This sequence encodes CASSLGGGGTYNEQFF.

The CDR3 DNA is TGCGCTGAGGAGATATACGAGCAGTACTTC. Its protein is CAEEIYEQYF. The chain has TRBV23-1 and TRBJ2-7; no clear D. TRBV23-1 is an ORF, with its function uncertain. The CDR3 consists of 10 residues.

This clone appeared once. The rearrangement links TRBV19 to TRBJ1-1; possibly TRBD1 for D (6 bases). From germline, CDR1 is LNHDA and CDR2 SQIVND (reference sequence). The CDR3 consists of 14 residues. The V end was cut by 8 bases, the J end by 4 bases, with 17 bases between. CDR3 bases: TGTGCCAGTTCTTCACAGGGTAAGTCCACTGAAGCTTTCTTT. Translating it yields CASSSQGKSTEAFF. Looking up the rest from reference TRBV19 and TRBJ1-1 gives the full variable domain: DGGITQSPKYLFRKEGQNVTLSCEQNLNHDAMYWYRQDPGQGLRLIYYSQIVNDFQKGDIAEGYSVSREKKESFPLTVTSAQKNPTAFYLCASSSQGKSTEAFFGQGTRLTVV.

CDR3 loop: CASSEIRGDYGYTF. For the CDR3, the DNA is TGTGCCAGCAGTGAAATTCGGGGGGACTATGGCTACACCTTC. The chain is built from TRBV2 and TRBJ1-2, with a weak D call TRBD1 (5 bases). The germline V gene encodes CDR1 SNHLY and CDR2 FYNNEI. The CDR3 loop spans 14 amino acids. Trimming removed 2 bases at V and 3 bases at J, with 10 bases between.

This clone was observed a few times. The chain combines TRBV25-1 with TRBJ2-1, with D possibly matching TRBD1 (5 bases). The CDR3 sequence is 15 residues long. V lost 2 bases and J 7 bases, leaving 15 bases between the germline ends. Looked up from germline, CDR1 is MGHDK and CDR2 is SYGVNS. CDR3 in DNA: TGTGCCAGCAGTGAACAACCGGCCAGGGTTAATGAGCAGTTCTTC. It specifies CASSEQPARVNEQFF.

In this sample, this clone turned up a few times. This chain joins TRBV5-1 and TRBJ2-3, with a weak D call TRBD2 (6 bases). Between the trimmed V and J ends, which lost 3 bases and 2 bases, there was a span of 16 bases. Germline CDR1 reads SGHRS; CDR2 reads YFSETQ. The CDR3 is made up of 16 amino acids. The chain's CDR3 is CASSSLRAGDTDTQYF. DNA of the CDR3: TGCGCCAGCAGCTCCCTCCGAGCGGGCGACACAGATACGCAGTATTTT.

The chain joins TRBV15 to TRBJ1-1; 10 bases agree with TRBD1. V lost 5 bases and J lost 4; bases outside the gene matches: 7. The CDR3 extends over 15 amino acids. CDR1 is LNHNV, CDR2 YYDKDF, per germline (reference sequence). The CDR3 protein is CATSPRQGATTEAFF. For the CDR3, the DNA is TGTGCCACCAGCCCAAGACAGGGGGCGACCACTGAAGCTTTCTTT.

The rearrangement links TRBV7-2 to TRBJ2-5; D remains unclear. CDR3 size: 14 residues. Germline lookup yields CDR1 SGHTA and CDR2 FQGNSA. V lost 5 bases and J lost 3, with 13 bases in between. The DNA of the CDR3 is TGTGCCAGCAGCCCTGAGGTATGGGAAGAGACCCAGTACTTC. Translating it yields CASSPEVWEETQYF.

This rearrangement joins TRBV2 to TRBJ2-5; D possibly corresponds to TRBD2 (5 bases). This CDR3 region has 13 residues. The ends were cut back, 7 bases at V and 7 bases at J, with 16 bases in the middle. Germline assignment: CDR1 SNHLY and CDR2 FYNNEI. The CDR3 spells CASNGPSGGTQYF. The DNA of the CDR3 is TGTGCCAGCAACGGACCTAGTGGAGGGACCCAGTACTTC.

This clone appeared once. The chain uses TRBV21-1 and TRBJ2-7; the DNA was not compared with TRBD1, the D call given in the table. TRBV21-1 corresponds to a pseudogene. The CDR3 covers 13 residues. CDR3: CASSRNRGYEQYV. In DNA, the CDR3 is TGTGCCAGCAGCAGGAACAGGGGGTACGAGCAGTACGTC.

This clone occurred once. The chain employs TRBV14 and TRBJ2-2, with D hard to call. Germline assignment: CDR1 SGHDN and CDR2 FVKESK. This CDR3 contains 15 residues. The V end was cut by 6 bases, the J end by 9 bases, with 20 bases between. CDR3 in amino acids: CASSLIGTDDRELFF. CDR3 bases: TGTGCCAGCAGTCTTATAGGTACAGACGACCGGGAGCTGTTTTTT. The full variable domain, its missing parts supplied by reference TRBV14 and TRBJ2-2, is EAGVTQFPSHSVIEKGQTVTLRCDPISGHDNLYWYRRVMGKEIKFLLHFVKESKQDESGMPNNRFLAERTGGTYSTLKVQPAELEDSGVYFCASSLIGTDDRELFFGEGSRLTVL.